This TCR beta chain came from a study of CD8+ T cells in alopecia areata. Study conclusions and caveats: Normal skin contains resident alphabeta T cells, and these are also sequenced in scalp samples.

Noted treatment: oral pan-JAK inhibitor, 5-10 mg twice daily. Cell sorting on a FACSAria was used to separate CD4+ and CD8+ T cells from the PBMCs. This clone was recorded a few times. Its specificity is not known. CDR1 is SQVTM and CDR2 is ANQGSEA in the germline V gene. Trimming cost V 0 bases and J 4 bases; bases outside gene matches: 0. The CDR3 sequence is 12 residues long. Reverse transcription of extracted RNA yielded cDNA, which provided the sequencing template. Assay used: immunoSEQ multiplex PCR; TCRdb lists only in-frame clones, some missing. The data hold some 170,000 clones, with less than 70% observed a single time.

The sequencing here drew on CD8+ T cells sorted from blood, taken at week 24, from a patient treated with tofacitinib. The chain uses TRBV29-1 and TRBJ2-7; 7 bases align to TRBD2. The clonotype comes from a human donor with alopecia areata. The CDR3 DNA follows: TGCAGCGTTGAAGAGGGGGGGTACGAGCAGTACTTC. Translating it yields CSVEEGGYEQYF.